These 16 T cell receptor beta chains originate from one sample sequenced in a study of T cell responses to AZD1222 COVID-19 vaccine. TCRdb's copy holds only in-frame clones and misses some; the assay was immunoSEQ multiplex PCR. The repertoire holds around 150,000 clones, with roughly 90% as singletons. The sample consisted of peripheral blood, taken 28 days after the second AZD1222 dose. Source of these receptors: an adult who received the AZD1222 COVID-19 vaccine.

The chain couples TRBV11-2 to TRBJ2-2, with 7 bases fitting TRBD2. Germline assignment: CDR1 SGHAT and CDR2 FQNNGV. J gave up 0 bases and V 2 bases, and 3 bases lay outside the gene matches. The CDR3 contains 16 residues. The CDR3 DNA reads as TGTGCCAGCAGCTTACAAGCGGGGTCGAACACCGGGGAGCTGTTTTTT. Protein sequence: CASSLQAGSNTGELFF.

A single count supports this clone. At one of its ends the junction is not consistent with the germline gene, which may arise from a read error. V usage is TRBV5-1 and J usage is TRBJ2-1, with 9 bases matching TRBD2. The V gene's germline CDR1 is SGHRS and CDR2 YFSETQ. CDR3 length: 14 amino acids. The CDR3, as DNA: TGCGCCAGCCGCTTGTTAGCGGGAGTCTATGAGCAGTTCTTC. This sequence encodes CASRLLAGVYEQFF.

This chain joins TRBV19 and TRBJ2-7; D call uncertain. V lost 1 base and J 1 base, leaving 5 bases between the germline ends. The CDR3 is 13 residues long. The germline gives CDR1 LNHDA, CDR2 SQIVND (reference sequence). The CDR3 nucleotides read TGTGCCAGTAGTATAGGGGGATCCTACGAGCAGTACTTC. It is translated as CASSIGGSYEQYF.

The J gene is TRBJ1-6, the V gene TRBV9, with 8 positions matching TRBD1. Germline values: CDR1 SGDLS, CDR2 YYNGEE. The V gene end was trimmed by 3 bases and the J gene end by 7 bases; junction bases not matched to a gene: 3. This CDR3 has 14 residues. CDR3: CASSGGQANSPLHF. The CDR3 region has the DNA TGTGCCAGCAGCGGGGGACAGGCGAATTCACCCCTCCACTTT.

The J gene is TRBJ1-2, the V gene TRBV7-2; no clear D. CDR1 and CDR2 (germline): SGHTA, FQGNSA. The ends were cut back, 1 base at V and 5 bases at J, with 17 bases in the middle. The CDR3 is 16 amino acids. This CDR3 reads CASSLGSYGEGYGYTF. Written as DNA, the CDR3 is TGTGCCAGCAGCTTAGGGAGTTACGGTGAGGGATATGGCTACACCTTC.

The chain has TRBV2 and TRBJ2-7, with 7 bases lining up with TRBD1. The CDR3 covers 14 residues. V shed 6 bases and J 7 bases; nucleotides not matched to a gene: 12. Germline V lookup: CDR1 SNHLY, CDR2 FYNNEI. This chain's CDR3 is CASRTPDRPGEQYF. Here the CDR3 DNA reads TGTGCCAGCAGGACCCCGGACAGGCCCGGTGAGCAGTACTTC.

This clone occurred once. V usage is TRBV10-2 and J usage is TRBJ1-4; D is unclear. The germline V gene has CDR1 WSHSY and CDR2 SAAADI. This CDR3 is 11 amino acids long. V was pared by 8 bases and J by 7 bases, with 8 bases between. Here the CDR3 reads CASGLPEKLFF. CDR3 coding DNA: TGCGCCAGCGGCCTCCCTGAAAAACTGTTTTTT.

The rearrangement uses TRBV29-1 and TRBJ2-3; D gene ambiguous. The CDR3 has 12 residues. Per the germline V gene, CDR1 is SQVTM and CDR2 is ANQGSEA. Deletions cut 4 bases from V and 0 bases from J, with 5 bases between. CDR3 sequence: CSVVGSTDTQYF. The DNA for the CDR3 is TGCAGCGTTGTCGGGAGCACAGATACGCAGTATTTT.

The chain couples TRBV27 to TRBJ2-7; 8 nucleotides agree with TRBD1. CDR3 length: 17 residues. V shed 5 bases and J 2 bases; nucleotides not matched to a gene: 14. CDR1 and CDR2 (germline): MNHEY, SMNVEV (reference sequence). CDR3: CASSQKRPGGHTYEQYF. The CDR3 DNA follows: TGTGCCAGCAGTCAAAAGAGACCAGGGGGCCATACCTACGAGCAGTACTTC.

V and J are TRBV28 and TRBJ1-5; D uncertain. The length of the CDR3 is 14 residues. V was shortened by 4 bases and J by 0 bases, with 7 bases between the two germline ends. Germline V gene sequence: CDR1 MDHEN, CDR2 SYDVKM. The CDR3 bases are TGTGCCAGCAGTTGGTCGGGTAGCAATCAGCCCCAGCATTTT. This codes for CASSWSGSNQPQHF.

V is TRBV2 and J is TRBJ1-5; D might be TRBD1 (5 bases). The CDR3 spans 11 residues. V was trimmed by 6 bases and J by 10 bases, leaving 10 bases between them. Germline CDR1 reads SNHLY; CDR2 reads FYNNEI. CDR3 residues: CASRGVGPQHF. CDR3 DNA sequence: TGTGCCAGCAGGGGGGTAGGACCCCAGCATTTT.

CDR3 bases: TGTGCCAGCAGTCCAGTGACAGGGAGCCTTACCGTAGTAAGCGAGCAGTACTTC. Translation gives CASSPVTGSLTVVSEQYF. V and J are TRBV6-2 or TRBV6-3 and TRBJ2-7; TRBD1 matches 7 bases. CDR3 length: 18 residues. CDR1 MNHEY and CDR2 SVGEGT come from the germline V gene. J gave up 6 bases and V 5 bases, and 22 bases lay outside the gene matches.

The CDR3 loop is CASTGVGGYTF. Here the CDR3 DNA reads TGTGCCAGCACGGGGGTTGGGGGCTACACCTTC. This chain uses TRBV25-1 with TRBJ1-2; tentatively, D is TRBD1 (5 bases). Trimming stripped 7 bases from V and 8 bases from J, with 11 bases between. The CDR3 extends over 11 amino acids. The germline V gene has CDR1 MGHDK and CDR2 SYGVNS.

The gene calls are TRBV9 and TRBJ1-5; unclear D gene. The CDR3 consists of 15 residues. CDR1 SGDLS and CDR2 YYNGEE come from the germline V gene. Trimming pared 2 bases from V and 9 bases from J, leaving 18 bases between. The CDR3 here is CASSVSDSSMAPQHF. The CDR3 coding sequence is TGTGCCAGCAGCGTCTCAGACTCCTCGATGGCGCCCCAGCATTTT.

The J gene is TRBJ2-7, the V gene TRBV20-1; the D is unclear. The CDR3 length is 11 residues. The V gene's germline CDR1 is DFQATT and CDR2 SNEGSKA (reference sequence). V lost 5 bases to trimming and J lost 1 base, with 6 bases between them. CDR3 residues: CSALGSYEQYF. The CDR3 DNA is TGCAGTGCTCTTGGGTCCTACGAGCAGTACTTC.

V gene TRBV30 combines with J gene TRBJ2-5; D is possibly TRBD2 (6 bases). The CDR3 has 16 amino acids. The V gene's germline CDR1 is GTSNPN and CDR2 SVGIG (reference sequence). V lost 4 bases and J 5 bases, leaving 23 bases between the germline ends. Here the CDR3 reads CAWTGAGRGQLETQYF. CDR3 DNA: TGTGCCTGGACAGGCGCGGGAAGGGGCCAATTGGAGACCCAGTACTTC.